Listed below are T cell receptor beta chains from one sample, sequenced in a study of blood T cell repertoires in COVID-19. Profiled with immunoSEQ multiplex PCR; TCRdb holds only in-frame clones, not every one. The sample lists fewer than 15,000 clones; 85% to 90% were seen once. The sequencing sample was made of peripheral blood. These receptors were taken from a woman in her 70s in a cohort sampled during active or convalescent COVID-19. Both conserved end residues are part of each CDR3. The D gene is left open where the match is weak. Clone size is not always given. Where it is, it says once, few, many or a class for expanded clones.

len: 14
abundance: -
j_gene: TRBJ2-3
v_gene: TRBV7-2
d_gene: TRBD2
CDR3aa: CASSLALAADTQYF
CDR3nt: TGTGCCAGCAGCTTAGCGCTAGCGGCAGATACGCAGTATTTT

len: 15
abundance: -
j_gene: TRBJ2-5
v_gene: TRBV4-3
d_gene: -
CDR3aa: CASSQSRDFSETQYF
CDR3nt: TGCGCCAGCAGCCAATCCCGGGACTTTTCTGAGACCCAGTACTTC

len: 14
abundance: -
j_gene: TRBJ2-7
v_gene: TRBV3-1/TRBV3-2
d_gene: TRBD2
CDR3aa: CASSQVLAGGEEYF
CDR3nt: TGTGCCAGCAGCCAAGTGCTAGCGGGGGGAGAGGAGTACTTC

len: 13
abundance: -
j_gene: TRBJ1-1
v_gene: TRBV12-3/TRBV12-4
d_gene: -
CDR3aa: CASSLLRDTEAFF
CDR3nt: TGTGCCAGCAGTTTACTACGGGACACTGAAGCTTTCTTT

len: 16
abundance: few
j_gene: TRBJ1-1
v_gene: TRBV11-2
d_gene: TRBD1
CDR3aa: CASSFRIGQGGTEAFF
CDR3nt: TGTGCCAGCAGCTTTAGAATCGGACAGGGCGGGACTGAAGCTTTCTTT

len: 17
abundance: -
j_gene: TRBJ2-1
v_gene: TRBV6-2/TRBV6-3
d_gene: TRBD2
CDR3aa: CASSSASGGHSYNEQFF
CDR3nt: TGTGCCAGCAGTTCGGCTAGCGGGGGGCACTCCTACAATGAGCAGTTCTTC

len: 15
abundance: -
j_gene: TRBJ2-2
v_gene: TRBV9
d_gene: TRBD1
CDR3aa: CASSVSDRAYGELFF
CDR3nt: TGTGCCAGCAGCGTATCGGACAGGGCGTACGGGGAGCTGTTTTTT

len: 15
abundance: -
j_gene: TRBJ2-5
v_gene: TRBV10-3
d_gene: -
CDR3aa: CAISESSNPRETQYF
CDR3nt: TGTGCCATCAGTGAGTCGTCTAACCCTCGAGAGACCCAGTACTTC

len: 17
abundance: -
j_gene: TRBJ1-1
v_gene: TRBV7-8
d_gene: -
CDR3aa: CASSLVPGVPKNTEAFF
CDR3nt: TGTGCCAGCAGCTTAGTTCCGGGGGTCCCTAAGAACACTGAAGCTTTCTTT

len: 13
abundance: -
j_gene: TRBJ2-7
v_gene: TRBV28
d_gene: -
CDR3aa: CATSRGRNYEQYF
CDR3nt: TGTGCCACCAGTCGCGGCAGAAACTACGAGCAGTACTTC

len: 15
abundance: once
j_gene: TRBJ2-5
v_gene: TRBV2
d_gene: -
CDR3aa: CASSEALMGDKTQYF
CDR3nt: TGTGCCAGCAGTGAAGCGCTCATGGGGGACAAGACCCAGTACTTC

len: 16
abundance: -
j_gene: TRBJ2-1
v_gene: TRBV4-3
d_gene: TRBD1
CDR3aa: CASTLTGGSSYNEQFF
CDR3nt: TGCGCCAGCACTCTTACAGGGGGCAGCTCCTACAATGAGCAGTTCTTC

len: 14
abundance: -
j_gene: TRBJ1-5
v_gene: TRBV7-2
d_gene: -
CDR3aa: CASSLQVLNQPQHF
CDR3nt: TGTGCCAGCAGCTTACAGGTTCTGAATCAGCCCCAGCATTTT

len: 13
abundance: -
j_gene: TRBJ1-2
v_gene: TRBV28
d_gene: -
CDR3aa: CASSRTGNYGYTF
CDR3nt: TGTGCCAGCAGCCGTACAGGGAACTATGGCTACACCTTC

len: 10
abundance: once
j_gene: TRBJ1-2
v_gene: TRBV20-1
d_gene: -
CDR3aa: CSIQGFGYTF
CDR3nt: TGCAGCATACAGGGTTTTGGCTACACCTTC

len: 12
abundance: -
j_gene: TRBJ2-7
v_gene: TRBV10-3
d_gene: -
CDR3aa: CAIRTPPGEQYF
CDR3nt: TGTGCCATCAGGACGCCCCCGGGCGAGCAGTACTTC